This TCR beta chain came from a study of shared clonotypes between healthy human individuals. Naive CD8 cells lacked CD45RO and underwent positive selection for CCR7, leaving out terminally differentiated effector memory CD45RA+ cells. Study-level findings and limits: Unshared clonotypes carried lower generation probabilities than those common to all four donors.

The protocol was immunoSEQ multiplex PCR, while the TCRdb copy is restricted to in-frame clones and leaves out a portion. The sample has a few million clones; just under 95% are singletons. About this clone itself: Its target is not known.

This CDR3 has 17 amino acids. V lost 3 bases to trimming and J lost 0 bases, with 14 bases between them. Germline CDR1 SEHNR, CDR2 FQNEAQ (reference sequence). The chain joins TRBV7-9 to TRBJ2-2, with D perhaps matching TRBD1 (6 bases). The sequencing sample was made of naive CD8+ T cells from PBMCs. This clonotype originated in a man younger than 35 in good health. Some clones in this sample may be carry-over from other donors' samples. The CDR3, as DNA: TGTGCCAGCAGCTTTAAGTCGGGACAATCGAACACCGGGGAGCTGTTTTTT. Translated, it gives CASSFKSGQSNTGELFF. Based on the CDR3 plus reference TRBV7-9 and TRBJ2-2, the full variable domain is DTGVSQNPRHKITKRGQNVTFRCDPISEHNRLYWYRQTLGQGPEFLTYFQNEAQLEKSRLLSDRFSAERPKGSFSTLEIQRTEQGDSAMYLCASSFKSGQSNTGELFFGEGSRLTVL.